Below, 21 T cell receptor beta chains from the same sample are listed, as sequenced in a study of blood T cell repertoires in COVID-19. Only in-frame clones appear in the TCRdb table, and some are missing; sequencing was by immunoSEQ multiplex PCR. The data contain just under 150,000 clones, 87% of them seen just once; the ten biggest clones take up over 0.75%. Sequencing was performed on peripheral blood. The receptors derive from a woman between 50 and 59 years old with acute or convalescent COVID-19.

The gene calls are TRBV7-6 and TRBJ2-1, with 10 bases fitting TRBD2. V was clipped by 4 bases and J by 5 bases; unmatched bases: 5. Germline V lookup: CDR1 SGHVS, CDR2 FNYEAQ. CDR3 length: 15 residues. The DNA of the CDR3 is TGTGCCAGCAGCTCCCTAGCGGGAGTACACAATGAGCAGTTCTTC. Translated, it gives CASSSLAGVHNEQFF.

Notes on this clone: The sample holds other DNA sequences that translate to the same CDR3. V is TRBV19 and J is TRBJ2-7; 8 nucleotides agree with TRBD1. Germline V gene lookup returns CDR1 LNHDA and CDR2 SQIVND (reference sequence). V shed 8 bases and J 2 bases; nucleotides not matched to a gene: 11. The CDR3 contains 15 residues. The CDR3: CASSEDRGGTYEQYF. The CDR3 nucleotides read TGTGCCAGTTCGGAAGACAGGGGAGGCACCTACGAGCAGTACTTC.

The CDR3 spells CASSLTALNTEAFF. The DNA of the CDR3 is TGCGCCAGCAGCCTTACAGCCCTGAACACTGAAGCTTTCTTT. This chain joins TRBV5-1 and TRBJ1-1; D ambiguous. The CDR3 totals 14 residues. Trimming stripped 4 bases from V and 0 bases from J, with 10 bases between. From germline, CDR1 is SGHRS and CDR2 YFSETQ. Full variable domain (missing parts from reference TRBV5-1 and TRBJ1-1): KAGVTQTPRYLIKTRGQQVTLSCSPISGHRSVSWYQQTPGQGLQFLFEYFSETQRNKGNFPGRFSGRQFSNSRSEMNVSTLELGDSALYLCASSLTALNTEAFFGQGTRLTVV.

This chain links TRBV5-1 with TRBJ2-5; 9 bases fit TRBD1. CDR3 length: 15 residues. Germline V gene data show CDR1 as SGHRS and CDR2 as YFSETQ. Trimming cost V 4 bases and J 6 bases; bases outside gene matches: 10. In nucleotides, the CDR3 is TGCGCCAGCAGCCTAGGCCCCGGGACAGGGCAGACCCAGTACTTC. Residues: CASSLGPGTGQTQYF.

The chain combines TRBV11-2 with TRBJ2-7; D gene ambiguous. The CDR3 sequence is 12 residues long. Germline values: CDR1 SGHAT, CDR2 FQNNGV. The V end was cut by 3 bases, the J end by 5 bases, with 8 bases between. The CDR3 region has the DNA TGTGCCAGCAGCTTGGGCCCACACGAGCAGTACTTC. Translation gives CASSLGPHEQYF.

CDR3 residues: CASTRGTSTDTQYF. In DNA, the CDR3 is TGTGCCAGTACACGGGGAACTAGCACAGATACGCAGTATTTT. This chain connects TRBV19 to TRBJ2-3; D might be TRBD2 (5 bases). Trimming stripped 7 bases from V and 0 bases from J, with 11 bases between. In germline, CDR1 is LNHDA, CDR2 SQIVND (reference sequence). The CDR3 extends over 14 amino acids.

The gene calls are TRBV28 and TRBJ2-6; no firm D call. The CDR3 covers 15 residues. Trimming pared 4 bases from V and 2 bases from J, leaving 9 bases between. In germline, CDR1 is MDHEN, CDR2 SYDVKM. The CDR3 DNA follows: TGTGCCAGCAGTTGGCTAGGTACTGGGGCCAACGTCCTGACTTTC. This translates into CASSWLGTGANVLTF.

V is TRBV5-8 and J is TRBJ1-6; a possible D gene is TRBD1 (5 bases). The CDR3 covers 14 residues. CDR1 and CDR2 from the germline V gene are SGHTS and YDEGEE. V was cut by 3 bases and J by 5 bases, with 9 bases left in between. The DNA of the CDR3 is TGTGCCAGCAGCTCAGGACACCATAATTCACCCCTCCACTTT. Translating it yields CASSSGHHNSPLHF.

This chain joins TRBV28 and TRBJ2-1; 7 nucleotides agree with TRBD2. The length of the CDR3 is 15 residues. With 6 bases clipped from V and 8 bases from J, the junction kept 13 bases outside the gene matches. Germline CDR1 and CDR2: MDHEN and SYDVKM. CDR3 protein: CASSPQGRAGHEQFF. DNA of the CDR3: TGTGCCAGCAGCCCTCAAGGGAGAGCGGGGCATGAGCAGTTCTTC.

This clone was seen once. The chain joins TRBV6-6 to TRBJ2-6; tentative D call: TRBD1 (6 bases). V was shortened by 5 bases and J by 0 bases, with 20 bases between the two germline ends. CDR3 length equals 19 residues. The germline V gene encodes CDR1 MNHNY and CDR2 SVGAGI (reference sequence). The DNA of the CDR3 is TGTGCCAGCAGTCCCGAGGGGGACACCTGGTACTCTGGGGCCAACGTCCTGACTTTC. Translation: CASSPEGDTWYSGANVLTF.

The CDR3 sequence is CASSQQTGGKSYTF. The CDR3 DNA reads TGTGCCAGCAGCCAACAGACAGGCGGAAAAAGCTACACCTTC. The V and J genes are TRBV3-1 (or the pseudogene TRBV3-2) and TRBJ1-2; D perhaps matches TRBD1 (6 bases). This CDR3 is 14 amino acids long. Trimming cost V 2 bases and J 9 bases, with 16 bases left between them. The V gene's germline CDR1 is LGHDT and CDR2 YNNKEL (reference sequence).

The V gene is TRBV10-3, the J gene TRBJ1-1; 9 bases fit TRBD1. This CDR3 comprises 16 residues. Trimming at V came to 0 bases and at J to 4 bases, leaving 6 bases not matched to a gene. Germline CDR1 reads ENHRY; CDR2 reads SYGVKD. This CDR3 reads CAISESTGGALTEAFF. CDR3 sequence (DNA): TGTGCCATCAGTGAGTCTACAGGGGGCGCGCTCACTGAAGCTTTCTTT.

The chain carries TRBV3-1 (or the pseudogene TRBV3-2) and TRBJ2-3, with D possibly being TRBD2 (5 bases). Trimming took 4 bases from V and 6 from J, leaving 17 bases between them. This CDR3 has 15 residues. The germline V gene encodes CDR1 LGHDT and CDR2 YNNKEL (reference sequence). CDR3 region: CASSPRRGRGDTQYF. The CDR3 DNA is TGTGCCAGCAGCCCAAGAAGAGGGAGAGGGGATACGCAGTATTTT.

This chain joins TRBV5-1 and TRBJ1-1; 8 bases align to TRBD1. The germline V gene encodes CDR1 SGHRS and CDR2 YFSETQ. Losses at the gene ends were 4 bases for V and 2 bases for J; bases not matched to a gene: 4. The CDR3 is made up of 14 amino acids. The CDR3 region is CASSPGQGNTEAFF. The DNA for the CDR3 is TGCGCCAGCAGCCCAGGACAGGGAAACACTGAAGCTTTCTTT.

The J gene is TRBJ2-7, the V gene TRBV5-1; 10 nucleotides match TRBD1. Germline CDR1 SGHRS, CDR2 YFSETQ. The V and J ends lost 5 bases and 7 bases, in that order; junction bases with no gene match: 6. The CDR3 consists of 13 residues. Here the CDR3 reads CASSGTGAREQYF. Here the CDR3 DNA reads TGCGCCAGCAGTGGGACAGGGGCTAGGGAGCAGTACTTC.

The V call is TRBV5-4, the J call TRBJ2-5, with 7 bases lining up with TRBD2. The CDR3 has 13 residues. Looked up from germline, CDR1 is SGHNT and CDR2 is YYREEE (reference sequence). The V gene end was trimmed by 1 base and the J gene end by 3 bases; junction bases not matched to a gene: 0. The chain's CDR3 is CASSLSGEETQYF. For the CDR3, the DNA is TGTGCCAGCAGCTTGAGCGGGGAAGAGACCCAGTACTTC.

The V call is TRBV10-1, the J call TRBJ2-2; no definite D call. The CDR3 contains 16 residues. Between the trimmed V and J ends, which lost 1 base and 0 bases, there was a span of 9 bases. CDR1 WNHNN and CDR2 SYGVQD come from the germline V gene (reference sequence). DNA for the CDR3: TGCGCCAGCAGTGAGTACCGGAGCACGAACACCGGGGAGCTGTTTTTT. Its translation is CASSEYRSTNTGELFF.

The V gene is TRBV29-1, the J gene TRBJ2-3; 11 nucleotides align to TRBD1. V lost 1 base, J lost 6 bases, and 3 bases stayed unmatched. The germline CDR1 and CDR2 sequences are SQVTM and ANQGSEA. The CDR3 length is 14 residues. The CDR3 reads CSVEGGQGEDTQYF. The CDR3 nucleotides read TGCAGCGTTGAAGGGGGACAGGGGGAGGATACGCAGTATTTT.

This clone was detected only once. This chain joins TRBV6-1 and TRBJ1-5, with 8 bases fitting TRBD1. Trimming took 0 bases from V and 6 from J; bases not matched to a gene: 4. Germline V gene lookup returns CDR1 MNHNS and CDR2 SASEGT. The CDR3 runs 15 residues. This chain's CDR3 is CASSEARTGSQPQHF. CDR3 sequence (DNA): TGTGCCAGCAGTGAAGCCCGGACAGGGAGTCAGCCCCAGCATTTT.

V gene TRBV19 combines with J gene TRBJ1-5, with D possibly being TRBD1 (5 bases). V lost 4 bases to trimming and J lost 7 bases, with 20 bases between them. Germline loops: CDR1 LNHDA, CDR2 SQIVND (reference sequence). This CDR3 region has 16 residues. CDR3 bases: TGTGCCAGTAGTAGGCCTGGGCAGGGAATGGGGCAGCCCCAGCATTTT. It specifies CASSRPGQGMGQPQHF.

This chain connects TRBV5-5 to TRBJ2-5; D perhaps matches TRBD2 (6 bases). The CDR3 contains 15 residues. The ends were cut back, 0 bases at V and 5 bases at J, with 14 bases in the middle. Germline V CDR1 and CDR2: SGHKS, YYEKEE (reference sequence). DNA for the CDR3: TGTGCCAGCAGCTTGGGCAGGGACTCTATGGAGACCCAGTACTTC. It translates to CASSLGRDSMETQYF. Together with reference TRBV5-5 and TRBJ2-5, the CDR3 gives the full variable domain: DAGVTQSPTHLIKTRGQQVTLRCSPISGHKSVSWYQQVLGQGPQFIFQYYEKEERGRGNFPDRFSARQFPNYSSELNVNALLLGDSALYLCASSLGRDSMETQYFGPGTRLLVL.